This T cell receptor beta chain stems from a study of OX40 agonist ivuxolimab in advanced cancers. Overall study: Prior anti-PD-1, anti-PD-L1 or anti-CTLA-4 therapy was allowed; less than 45% had some. Study-level results: CD4+ and CD8+ blood T cells expanded clonally by week 6 at 0.1 to 3.0 mg/kg.

Using immunoSEQ multiplex PCR, the repertoire was profiled, and TCRdb retains in-frame clones only, with some absent. This table has about 69,000 clones, roughly nine tenths appearing once. Worth noting for this clone: What it binds is not known.

V trimming: 1 base; J trimming: 7 bases; junction bases outside the gene matches: 8. This CDR3 has 16 residues. The V gene's germline CDR1 is LGHNA and CDR2 YSLEER. The sequence came from an adult with an advanced solid tumor such as melanoma, head and neck, liver or kidney cancer. The V call is TRBV4-3, the J call TRBJ2-2; 8 positions match TRBD2. Material: CD4+ or CD8+ T cells sorted from blood, obtained in a trial of the OX40 agonist ivuxolimab. The CDR3 region is CASSQVWREDGGELFF. The DNA for the CDR3 is TGCGCCAGCAGCCAAGTTTGGCGGGAGGATGGCGGGGAGCTGTTTTTT.